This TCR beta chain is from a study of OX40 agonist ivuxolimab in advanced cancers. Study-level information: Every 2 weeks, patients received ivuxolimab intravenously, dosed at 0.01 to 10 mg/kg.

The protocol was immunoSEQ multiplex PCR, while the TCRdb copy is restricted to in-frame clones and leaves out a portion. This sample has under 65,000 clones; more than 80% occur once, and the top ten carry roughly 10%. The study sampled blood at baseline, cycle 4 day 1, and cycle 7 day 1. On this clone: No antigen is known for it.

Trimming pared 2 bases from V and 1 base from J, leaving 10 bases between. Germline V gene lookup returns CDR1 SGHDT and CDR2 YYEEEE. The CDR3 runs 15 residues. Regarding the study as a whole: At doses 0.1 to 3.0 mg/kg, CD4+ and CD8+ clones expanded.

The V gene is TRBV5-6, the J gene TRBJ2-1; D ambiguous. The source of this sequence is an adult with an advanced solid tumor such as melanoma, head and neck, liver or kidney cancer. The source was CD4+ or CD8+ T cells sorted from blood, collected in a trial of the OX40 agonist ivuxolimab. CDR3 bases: TGTGCCAGCAGCTTTTATCGTTCTTCCTACAATGAGCAGTTCTTC. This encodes CASSFYRSSYNEQFF.